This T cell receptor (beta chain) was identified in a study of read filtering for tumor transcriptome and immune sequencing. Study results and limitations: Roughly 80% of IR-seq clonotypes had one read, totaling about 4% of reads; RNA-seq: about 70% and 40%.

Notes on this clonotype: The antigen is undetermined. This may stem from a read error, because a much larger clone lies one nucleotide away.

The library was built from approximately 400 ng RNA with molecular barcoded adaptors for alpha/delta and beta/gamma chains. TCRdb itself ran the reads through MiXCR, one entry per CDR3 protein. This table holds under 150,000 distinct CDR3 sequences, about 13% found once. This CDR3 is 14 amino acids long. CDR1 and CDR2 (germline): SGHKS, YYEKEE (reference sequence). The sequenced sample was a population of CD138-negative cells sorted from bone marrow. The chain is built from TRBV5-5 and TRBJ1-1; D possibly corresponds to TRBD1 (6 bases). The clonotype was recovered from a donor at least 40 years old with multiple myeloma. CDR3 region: CVSSLDSRKTEAFF. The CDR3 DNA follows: TGTGTCAGCAGCTTGGACAGCAGAAAGACTGAAGCTTTCTTT.